The present TCR beta chain was sequenced within a study of blood T cells in healthy people across ages. About the research overall: About one barcoded beta molecule was captured per two T cells (by template switching). General study findings and limits: Percentage of naive T cells showed a strong correlation with TCR beta diversity. In older individuals, TCR beta diversity per million T cells was lower, falling roughly linearly with age.

Concerning this clonotype itself: Its antigen is not identified.

For the second PCR, which ran for about 7 to 12 cycles, a sample-barcoded 5' primer and a J-beta primer mix were used. TCRdb reanalysed the 5' RACE reads using MiXCR and keeps one entry per CDR3 protein. This sample has approximately 600,000 distinct CDR3 sequences, with 45% to 65% found just once. They isolated at least 7 million PBMCs from each sample. The source material was blood. This TCR was recovered from a man between 60 and 75 years old in good health.

CDR3 nucleotides: TGTGCCAGCAACCCAATCTCTGGGGCCAACGTCCTGACTTTC. This translates into CASNPISGANVLTF. The chain has TRBV21-1 and TRBJ2-6. TRBV21-1 is flagged as a pseudogene. This CDR3 has 14 residues.